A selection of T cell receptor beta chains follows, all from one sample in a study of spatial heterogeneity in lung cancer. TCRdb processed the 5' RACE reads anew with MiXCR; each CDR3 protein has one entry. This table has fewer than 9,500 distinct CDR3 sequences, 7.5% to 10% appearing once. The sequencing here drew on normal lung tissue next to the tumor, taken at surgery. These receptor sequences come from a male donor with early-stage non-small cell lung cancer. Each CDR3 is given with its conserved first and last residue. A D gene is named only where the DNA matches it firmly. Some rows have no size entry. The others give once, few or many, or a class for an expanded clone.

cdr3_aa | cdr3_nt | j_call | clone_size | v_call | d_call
CASSEQQGVLNTEAFF | TGTGCCAGCAGCGAGCAACAGGGGGTCTTGAACACTGAAGCTTTCTTT | TRBJ1-1 | NA | TRBV9 | TRBD1
CASSYCGLAVSEQFF | TGTGCCAGCAGTTATTGTGGACTAGCGGTTTCTGAGCAGTTCTTC | TRBJ2-1 | many | TRBV6-9 | TRBD2
CASSLRVGFSGSPLHF | TGTGCCAGCAGCTTAAGAGTAGGGTTCTCAGGGTCACCCCTCCACTTT | TRBJ1-6 | medium-sized | TRBV13 | NA
CSAHRLAPDSTDTQYF | TGCAGTGCTCATCGACTAGCTCCAGACTCCACAGATACGCAGTATTTT | TRBJ2-3 | many | TRBV20-1 | TRBD2
CASRTQRTSGGLDTQYF | TGTGCCAGTCGAACTCAGAGGACTAGCGGAGGCTTGGATACGCAGTATTTT | TRBJ2-3 | NA | TRBV19 | TRBD2
CASSLRQDSNEKLFF | TGTGCCAGCAGCCTCAGACAGGACTCGAATGAAAAACTGTTTTTT | TRBJ1-4 | medium-sized | TRBV9 | NA
CASSPRTGSTEAFF | TGTGCCAGCAGTCCGAGGACAGGGAGCACTGAAGCTTTCTTT | TRBJ1-1 | many | TRBV12-3/TRBV12-4 | TRBD1
CASSFLSEAFF | TGTGCCAGCAGTTTTCTCTCCGAAGCTTTCTTT | TRBJ1-1 | medium-sized | TRBV12-3/TRBV12-4 | NA
CASSGRQGNSYNEQFF | TGTGCCAGCAGCGGTAGGCAGGGGAATTCCTACAATGAGCAGTTCTTC | TRBJ2-1 | many | TRBV5-5 | NA
CASGGLAGANEQFF | TGTGCCAGCGGGGGACTAGCGGGGGCCAATGAGCAGTTCTTC | TRBJ2-1 | many | TRBV9 | TRBD2
CASSLFAGGIGREQYF | TGTGCCAGCAGTTTATTTGCGGGGGGCATAGGTCGCGAGCAGTACTTC | TRBJ2-7 | large | TRBV27 | TRBD2
CASSPGQGAKLGGREQFF | TGTGCCAGCAGCCCGGGACAGGGGGCAAAGCTGGGGGGCCGAGAGCAGTTCTTC | TRBJ2-1 | NA | TRBV7-2 | TRBD1
CASSRKGRDWYEQYF | TGTGCCAGCAGCCGCAAGGGCAGGGACTGGTACGAGCAGTACTTC | TRBJ2-7 | many | TRBV5-6 | NA
CASSFVGDNEQFF | TGTGCCAGCAGCTTTGTAGGGGACAATGAGCAGTTCTTC | TRBJ2-1 | once | TRBV7-3 | NA
CAWGRGPPTYEQYF | TGTGCCTGGGGCAGGGGCCCTCCGACCTACGAGCAGTACTTC | TRBJ2-7 | many | TRBV30 | NA
CASRWGRNQPQHF | TGTGCCAGCAGATGGGGAAGGAATCAGCCCCAGCATTTT | TRBJ1-5 | many | TRBV5-8 | NA
CGSGPKGYEQYF | TGCGGCTCGGGCCCGAAGGGTTACGAGCAGTACTTC | TRBJ2-7 | many | TRBV27 | NA
CASSAPYNEQFF | TGTGCCAGCAGTGCCCCATACAATGAGCAGTTCTTC | TRBJ2-1 | medium-sized | TRBV6-5 | NA
CASSPFGANTEAFF | TGTGCCAGCAGCCCCTTCGGGGCCAACACTGAAGCTTTCTTT | TRBJ1-1 | many | TRBV7-2 | NA
CASLAGLARPDTQYF | TGTGCCAGCTTGGCTGGACTAGCCCGCCCAGATACGCAGTATTTT | TRBJ2-3 | few | TRBV27 | TRBD2
CASSYGQGSSPQHF | TGTGCCAGCAGTTACGGACAGGGGAGTTCCCCCCAGCATTTT | TRBJ1-5 | many | TRBV6-5 | TRBD1